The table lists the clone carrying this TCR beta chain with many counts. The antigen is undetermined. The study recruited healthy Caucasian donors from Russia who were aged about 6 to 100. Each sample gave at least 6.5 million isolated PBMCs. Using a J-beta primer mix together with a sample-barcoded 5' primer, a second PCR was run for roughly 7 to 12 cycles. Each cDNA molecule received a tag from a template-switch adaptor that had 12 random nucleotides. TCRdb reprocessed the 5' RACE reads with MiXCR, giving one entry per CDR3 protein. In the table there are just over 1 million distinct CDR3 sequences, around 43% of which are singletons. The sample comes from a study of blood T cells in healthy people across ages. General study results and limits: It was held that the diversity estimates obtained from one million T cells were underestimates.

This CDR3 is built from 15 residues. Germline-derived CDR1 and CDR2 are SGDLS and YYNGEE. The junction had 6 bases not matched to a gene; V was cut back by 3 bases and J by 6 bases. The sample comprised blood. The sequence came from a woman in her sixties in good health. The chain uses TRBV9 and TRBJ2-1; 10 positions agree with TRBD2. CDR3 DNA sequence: TGTGCCAGCAGCGCCCTAGCGGGAGTCGGCAATGAGCAGTTCTTC. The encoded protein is CASSALAGVGNEQFF.